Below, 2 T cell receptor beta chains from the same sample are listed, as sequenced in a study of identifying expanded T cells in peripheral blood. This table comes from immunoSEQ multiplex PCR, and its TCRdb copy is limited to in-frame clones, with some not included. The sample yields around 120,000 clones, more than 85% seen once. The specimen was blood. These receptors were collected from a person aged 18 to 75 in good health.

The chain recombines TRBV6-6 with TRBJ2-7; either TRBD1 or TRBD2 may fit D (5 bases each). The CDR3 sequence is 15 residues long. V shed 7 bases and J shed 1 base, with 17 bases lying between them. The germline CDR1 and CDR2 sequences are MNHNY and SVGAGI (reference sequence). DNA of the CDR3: TGTGCCAGCACCTCACTGAGGGGCCCATCCTACGAGCAGTACTTC. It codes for CASTSLRGPSYEQYF.

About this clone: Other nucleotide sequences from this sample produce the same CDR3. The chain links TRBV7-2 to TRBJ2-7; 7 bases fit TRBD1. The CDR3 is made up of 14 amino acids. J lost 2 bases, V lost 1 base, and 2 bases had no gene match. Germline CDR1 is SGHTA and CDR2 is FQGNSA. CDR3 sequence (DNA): TGTGCCAGCAGCTTAGACAGGGGACCCTACGAGCAGTACTTC. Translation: CASSLDRGPYEQYF. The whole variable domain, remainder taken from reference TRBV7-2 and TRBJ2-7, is GAGVSQSPSNKVTEKGKDVELRCDPISGHTALYWYRQSLGQGLEFLIYFQGNSAPDKSGLPSDRFSAERTGGSVSTLTIQRTQQEDSAVYLCASSLDRGPYEQYFGPGTRLTVT.